These T cell receptor beta chains were read from a single sample in a study of HIV-infected patients and healthy controls. TCRdb analysed the 5' RACE reads with MiXCR anew, one entry per CDR3 protein. Of under 10,000 distinct CDR3 sequences detected, 5.5% to 6% appear once; the ten largest clones hold roughly 8%. The source material was blood. The receptors come from an adult in good health. The CDR3 runs from the conserved cysteine through the conserved F or W. The D gene is left open where the match is weak. Size is omitted from some rows. Given values are once, few, many or a class for expanded clones.

TRBJ2-3	many	TRBV7-2	TRBD2	TGTGCCAGCAGCTTAAGCGGGGGGGCGGGACCAGATACGCAGTATTTT	CASSLSGGAGPDTQYF
TRBJ2-3	medium-sized	TRBV6-6	.	TGTGCCAGCAGTTACGACACGGGAAGCGCAGATACGCAGTATTTT	CASSYDTGSADTQYF
TRBJ1-1	medium-sized	TRBV27	TRBD1	TGTGCCAGCAGTTCCTCGACAGGGTCGAACACTGAAGCTTTCTTT	CASSSSTGSNTEAFF
TRBJ1-1	many	TRBV6-5	TRBD1	TGTGCCAGCAGCCAGGGACAGAGGGCTTTCTTT	CASSQGQRAFF
TRBJ2-3	large	TRBV10-3	.	TGTGCCATCAGTTCTAGCTTTATTACAGATACGCAGTATTTT	CAISSSFITDTQYF
TRBJ2-1	medium-sized	TRBV6-5	.	TGTGCCAGCTGCCGGACCCCAGAAAGGAGTTCCTACAATGAGCAGTTCTTC	CASCRTPERSSYNEQFF
TRBJ2-5	medium-sized	TRBV29-1	.	TGCAGCGTTCTGCCTTCAGAGACCCAGTACTTC	CSVLPSETQYF
TRBJ1-6	many	TRBV6-5	.	TGTGCCAGCAGTTCCGTTTCGGAATCACCCCTCCACTTT	CASSSVSESPLHF
TRBJ2-1	medium-sized	TRBV6-6	TRBD1	TGTGCCAGCAGGGGGTGGGACAGCAATCTTTACAATGAGCAGTTCTTC	CASRGWDSNLYNEQFF
TRBJ2-3	medium-sized	TRBV7-8	.	TGTGCCAGCTCACCGAGGGGGGTTAGGGATACGCAGTATTTT	CASSPRGVRDTQYF
TRBJ2-2	many	TRBV12-3/TRBV12-4	.	TGTGCCAGCAGCCGACTAGCCGGGGAGCTGTTTTTT	CASSRLAGELFF
TRBJ2-3	many	TRBV20-1	TRBD2	TGCAGTGCAAAAGGACTAGCGGGAGCAGATACGCAGTATTTT	CSAKGLAGADTQYF
TRBJ1-1	.	TRBV12-3/TRBV12-4	.	TGTGCCAGCAGCTTTACAGGATTAGATGAAGCTTTCTTT	CASSFTGLDEAFF
TRBJ2-2	many	TRBV6-1	.	TGTGCCAGCAGTCCGCCCTTTTTAGCGGCACACACCGGGGAGCTGTTTTTT	CASSPPFLAAHTGELFF
TRBJ1-2	many	TRBV6-1	TRBD1	TGTGCCAGCAGCGGACAGGGTCGAGGCTATGGCTACACCTTC	CASSGQGRGYGYTF
TRBJ1-5	many	TRBV7-2	.	TGTGCCAGCAGCGGGCAAGGGAATCAGCCCCAGCATTTT	CASSGQGNQPQHF
TRBJ2-5	medium-sized	TRBV7-9	.	TGTGCCAGCAGCTTAGCGTGGCCGAGCCAGTACTTC	CASSLAWPSQYF
TRBJ2-5	few	TRBV11-2	.	TGTGCCAGCAGCTTAAGGGGGGGGGACCAAGAGACCCAGTACTTC	CASSLRGGDQETQYF